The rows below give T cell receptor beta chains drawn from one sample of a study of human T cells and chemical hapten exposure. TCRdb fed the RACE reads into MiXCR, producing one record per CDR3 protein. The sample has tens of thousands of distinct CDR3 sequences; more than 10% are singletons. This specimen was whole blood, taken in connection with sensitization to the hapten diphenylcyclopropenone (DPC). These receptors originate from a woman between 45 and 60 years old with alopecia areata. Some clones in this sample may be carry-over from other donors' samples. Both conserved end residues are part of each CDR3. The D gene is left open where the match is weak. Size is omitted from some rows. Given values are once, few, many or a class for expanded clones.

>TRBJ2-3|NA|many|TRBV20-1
CSAPIAGRPDTQYF
TGCAGTGCTCCCATAGCAGGGAGGCCGGATACGCAGTATTTT
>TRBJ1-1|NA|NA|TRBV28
CASILGGKGNTEAFF
TGTGCCAGCATCCTGGGGGGGAAAGGGAACACTGAAGCTTTCTTT
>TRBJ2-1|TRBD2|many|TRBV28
CASSLGTSGGAWQFF
TGTGCCAGCAGTTTAGGGACTAGCGGGGGGGCCTGGCAGTTCTTC
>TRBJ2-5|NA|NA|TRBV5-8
CASSWTAETQYF
TGTGCCAGCAGCTGGACCGCGGAGACCCAGTACTTC
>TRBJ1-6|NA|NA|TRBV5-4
CASSSPNSPLHF
TGTGCCAGCAGCTCCCCGAATTCACCCCTCCACTTT
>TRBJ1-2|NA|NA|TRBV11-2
CASSLGEGPSSYGYTF
TGTGCCAGCAGCTTAGGAGAGGGCCCGAGCTCCTATGGCTACACCTTC
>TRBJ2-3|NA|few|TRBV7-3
CASSLTKGDTQYF
TGTGCCAGCAGCTTAACGAAGGGAGATACGCAGTATTTT
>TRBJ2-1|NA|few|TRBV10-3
CAIGDSGEGHDEQFF
TGTGCCATCGGCGACTCGGGAGAGGGGCACGATGAGCAGTTCTTC
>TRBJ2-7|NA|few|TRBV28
CASSPTPGGPDYEQYF
TGTGCCAGCAGCCCTACCCCAGGGGGGCCCGACTACGAGCAGTACTTC
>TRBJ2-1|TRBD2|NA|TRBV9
CASSVGMGTSGRRNEQFF
TGTGCCAGCAGCGTAGGGATGGGGACTAGCGGGAGACGCAATGAGCAGTTCTTC